This T cell receptor (beta chain) was retrieved from a study of graft-versus-host responses after intestinal transplantation. The time point: postoperative day 105 after intestinal transplantation (dayNNNN = postoperative day). Graft-derived tissue was subjected to processing to liberate intraepithelial and lamina propria lymphocytes. TCRdb's table, derived via immunoSEQ multiplex PCR, lists solely in-frame clones and lacks some. The sample holds some 4,000 clones, around 75% seen once. Source: ileum tissue, taken 105 days after intestinal transplantation. The receptor was isolated from a human patient who received an intestinal transplant, so some T cells may come from the graft donor.

The DNA for the CDR3 is TGTGCCAACCACATAGCGGGAGGGGCAGATACGCAGTATTTT. Protein sequence: CANHIAGGADTQYF. This chain joins TRBV7-2 and TRBJ2-3, with 11 bases matching TRBD2. Germline values: CDR1 SGHTA, CDR2 FQGNSA. The CDR3 is made up of 14 amino acids. Trimming at V came to 10 bases and at J to 4 bases, leaving 7 bases not matched to a gene. The whole variable domain, filled in from reference TRBV7-2 and TRBJ2-3, reads GAGVSQSPSNKVTEKGKDVELRCDPISGHTALYWYRQSLGQGLEFLIYFQGNSAPDKSGLPSDRFSAERTGGSVSTLTIQRTQQEDSAVYLCANHIAGGADTQYFGPGTRLTVL.